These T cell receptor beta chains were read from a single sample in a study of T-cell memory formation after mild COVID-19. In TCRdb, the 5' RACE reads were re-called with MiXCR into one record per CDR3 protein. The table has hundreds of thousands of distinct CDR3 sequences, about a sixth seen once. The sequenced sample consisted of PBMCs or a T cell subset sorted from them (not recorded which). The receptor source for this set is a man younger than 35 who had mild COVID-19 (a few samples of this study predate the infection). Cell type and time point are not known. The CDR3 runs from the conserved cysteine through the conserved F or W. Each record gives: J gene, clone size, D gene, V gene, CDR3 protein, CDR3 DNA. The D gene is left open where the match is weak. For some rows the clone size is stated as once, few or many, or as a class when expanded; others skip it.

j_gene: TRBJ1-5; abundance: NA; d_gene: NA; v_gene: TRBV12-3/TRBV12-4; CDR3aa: CASSYRSSGQPQHF; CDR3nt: TGTGCCAGCAGCTACCGAAGCAGTGGTCAGCCCCAGCATTTT
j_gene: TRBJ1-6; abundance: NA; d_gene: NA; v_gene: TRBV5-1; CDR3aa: CASSPMDARVSPLHF; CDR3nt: TGCGCCAGCAGCCCGATGGACGCGCGGGTTTCACCCCTCCACTTT
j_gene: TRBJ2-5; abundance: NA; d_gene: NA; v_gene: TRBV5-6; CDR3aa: CASIHGVEETQYF; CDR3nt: TGTGCCAGCATCCATGGCGTGGAGGAGACCCAGTACTTC
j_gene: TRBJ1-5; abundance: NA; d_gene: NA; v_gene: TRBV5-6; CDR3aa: CASSLSPGQPQHF; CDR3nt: TGTGCCAGCAGCTTGAGCCCTGGCCAGCCCCAGCATTTT
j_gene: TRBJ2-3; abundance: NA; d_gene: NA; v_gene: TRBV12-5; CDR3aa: CASGSGVDTQYF; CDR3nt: TGTGCTAGTGGTTCAGGGGTAGATACGCAGTATTTT
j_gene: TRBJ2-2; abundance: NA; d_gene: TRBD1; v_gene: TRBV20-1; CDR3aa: CSAKGASGTGELFF; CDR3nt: TGCAGTGCCAAGGGGGCATCGGGCACCGGGGAGCTGTTTTTT
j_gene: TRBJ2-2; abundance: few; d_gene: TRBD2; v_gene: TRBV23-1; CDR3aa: CASSHPSGGQRTGELFF; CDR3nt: TGCGCCAGCAGTCACCCTAGCGGGGGGCAACGGACCGGGGAGCTGTTTTTT
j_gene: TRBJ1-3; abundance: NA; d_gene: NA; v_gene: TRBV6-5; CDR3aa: CASSRQQRSSGNTIYF; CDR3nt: TGTGCCAGCAGTCGACAACAGAGAAGCTCTGGAAACACCATATATTTT
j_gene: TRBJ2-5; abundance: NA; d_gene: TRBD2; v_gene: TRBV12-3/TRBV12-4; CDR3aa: CASSLRSSGGTGIQYF; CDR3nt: TGTGCCAGCAGTTTAAGGTCAAGCGGGGGGACCGGGATCCAGTACTTC
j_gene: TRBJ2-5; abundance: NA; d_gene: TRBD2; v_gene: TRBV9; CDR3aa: CASSVEASGDPQETQYF; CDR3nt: TGTGCCAGCAGCGTAGAGGCTAGCGGGGATCCCCAAGAGACCCAGTACTTC
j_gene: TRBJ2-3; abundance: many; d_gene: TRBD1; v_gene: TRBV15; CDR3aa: CATSVDRADTQYF; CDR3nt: TGTGCCACCAGCGTCGACAGGGCAGATACGCAGTATTTT
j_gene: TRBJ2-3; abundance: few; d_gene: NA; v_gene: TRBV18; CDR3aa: CASSPQGDTDTQYF; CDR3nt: TGTGCCAGCTCACCACAGGGGGACACAGATACGCAGTATTTT
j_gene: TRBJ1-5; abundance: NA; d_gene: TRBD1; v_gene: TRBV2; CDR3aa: CASTTGVDSGNQPQHF; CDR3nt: TGTGCCAGCACGACAGGGGTGGACAGCGGCAATCAGCCCCAGCATTTT
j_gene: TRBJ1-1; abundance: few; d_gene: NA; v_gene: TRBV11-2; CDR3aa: CASTGWATEAFF; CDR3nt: TGTGCCAGCACCGGTTGGGCGACTGAAGCTTTCTTT
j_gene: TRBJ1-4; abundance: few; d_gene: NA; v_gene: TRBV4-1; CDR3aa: CASSLRNPYEKLFF; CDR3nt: TGCGCCAGCAGCCTGAGGAACCCATATGAAAAACTGTTTTTT
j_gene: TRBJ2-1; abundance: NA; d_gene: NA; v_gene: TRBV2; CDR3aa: CASSESPGHTNEQFF; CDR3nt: TGTGCCAGCAGTGAATCCCCGGGACATACAAATGAGCAGTTCTTC
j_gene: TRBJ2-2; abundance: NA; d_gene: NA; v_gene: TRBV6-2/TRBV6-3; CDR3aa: CASHLGAAALTGELFF; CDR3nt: TGTGCCAGCCACCTTGGAGCGGCAGCACTCACCGGGGAGCTGTTTTTT
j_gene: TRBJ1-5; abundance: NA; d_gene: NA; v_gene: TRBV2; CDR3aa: CASSYTGTLSNQPQHF; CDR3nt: TGTGCCAGCAGTTATACCGGGACACTTAGCAATCAGCCCCAGCATTTT
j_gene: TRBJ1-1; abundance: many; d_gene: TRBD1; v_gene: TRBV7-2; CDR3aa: CASSLGGSRQGARAFF; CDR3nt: TGTGCCAGCAGCTTAGGTGGTAGTCGACAGGGTGCGAGGGCTTTCTTT
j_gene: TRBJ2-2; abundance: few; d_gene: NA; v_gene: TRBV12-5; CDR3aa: CASGLNTGELFF; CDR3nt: TGTGCTAGTGGCCTCAACACCGGGGAGCTGTTTTTT
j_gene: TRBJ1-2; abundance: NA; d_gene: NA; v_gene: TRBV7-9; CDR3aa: CASDINYGYTF; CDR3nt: TGTGCCAGCGACATAAACTATGGCTACACCTTC
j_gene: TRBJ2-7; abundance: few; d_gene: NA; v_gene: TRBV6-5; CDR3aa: CASSYKGTPGGEQYF; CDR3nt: TGTGCCAGCAGTTACAAAGGGACACCCGGGGGCGAGCAGTACTTC